These 16 T cell receptor beta chains were all obtained from the same sample, sequenced in a study of siplizumab effects on memory and regulatory T cells. Only in-frame clones appear in the TCRdb table, and some are missing; sequencing was by immunoSEQ multiplex PCR. This table holds roughly 120,000 clones, around 94% found once. The sequenced sample consisted of non-Treg CD4+ T cells sorted from blood. Receptors were obtained from a human donor in good health.

DNA of the CDR3: TGTGCCAGCGGATTCGGCGGAGGCAATCAGCCCCAGCATTTT. Protein product: CASGFGGGNQPQHF. The chain employs TRBV2 and TRBJ1-5; D is undetermined. Germline V gene data show CDR1 as SNHLY and CDR2 as FYNNEI. The CDR3 is made up of 14 amino acids. Trimming took 8 bases from V and 2 from J, leaving 13 bases between them.

The V call is TRBV29-1, the J call TRBJ2-7; TRBD2 matches at 7 bases. Germline-derived CDR1 and CDR2 are SQVTM and ANQGSEA. CDR3 length equals 14 residues. Trimming at V came to 3 bases and at J to 4 bases, leaving 9 bases not matched to a gene. CDR3 amino acids: CSVDISNGGYEQYF. As DNA, the CDR3 is TGCAGCGTTGATATTTCAAACGGGGGGTACGAGCAGTACTTC.

In DNA, the CDR3 is TGTGCCAGCAGAGCCACGGACTGGAACAATGAGCAGTTCTTC. Translating gives CASRATDWNNEQFF. The chain links TRBV2 to TRBJ2-1; tentatively, D is TRBD2 (5 bases). The CDR3 contains 14 residues. The V end was cut by 6 bases, the J end by 5 bases, with 14 bases between. Per the germline V gene, CDR1 is SNHLY and CDR2 is FYNNEI.

The chain employs TRBV18 and TRBJ1-6, with D perhaps matching TRBD1 (6 bases). Trimming took 3 bases from V and 5 from J, leaving 8 bases between them. Looked up from germline, CDR1 is KGHSH and CDR2 is LQKENI. This CDR3 contains 14 residues. The CDR3, as DNA: TGTGCCAGCTCACCCAGGGGAAATAATTCACCCCTCCACTTT. The encoded protein is CASSPRGNNSPLHF.

The chain recombines TRBV7-9 with TRBJ2-5; D gene uncertain. The tail of the sequence fits TRBJ2-7 better, so the J call may be wrong. CDR3 length: 11 residues. The germline V gene encodes CDR1 SEHNR and CDR2 FQNEAQ (reference sequence). In DNA form, the CDR3 reads TGTGCCAGCAGCTCACTTTACGAGCAGTACTTC. This gives the protein CASSSLYEQYF.

The chain employs TRBV30 and TRBJ1-5, with D uncertain. V gave up 2 bases and J gave up 4 bases, with 9 bases separating them. CDR1 is GTSNPN, CDR2 SVGIG, per germline (reference sequence). This CDR3 has 13 residues. CDR3 sequence reads: CAWSLADNQPQHF. In DNA form, the CDR3 reads TGTGCCTGGAGTCTTGCAGATAATCAGCCCCAGCATTTT.

The chain joins TRBV7-8 to TRBJ1-2; D unresolved. CDR3 size: 13 residues. The V gene lost 1 base and the J gene lost 1 base, with 4 bases spanning the gap. Germline V gene sequence: CDR1 SGHVS, CDR2 FQNEAQ. The CDR3 sequence is CASSLDGNYGYTF. The CDR3 DNA follows: TGTGCCAGCAGCTTAGACGGTAACTATGGCTACACCTTC.

The chain joins TRBV5-8 to TRBJ2-3; D uncertain. This CDR3 comprises 15 residues. Trimming removed 4 bases from V and 1 base from J, with 13 bases in between. Germline V gene sequence: CDR1 SGHTS, CDR2 YDEGEE. The CDR3 nucleotides read TGTGCCAGCAGCGTAGGCGGACCAGGCACAGATACGCAGTATTTT. Its translation is CASSVGGPGTDTQYF.

V and J are TRBV5-4 and TRBJ1-1, with TRBD1 matching over 10 bases. The CDR3 is 16 residues long. Trimming took 3 bases from V and 5 from J; bases not matched to a gene: 10. Germline assignment: CDR1 SGHNT and CDR2 YYREEE (reference sequence). CDR3 DNA: TGTGCCAGCAGCTCTGCTCCGGGACAGGGGAGTACTGAAGCTTTCTTT. Its protein product is CASSSAPGQGSTEAFF.

The V and J genes are TRBV5-4 and TRBJ2-5; D tentatively reads TRBD1 or TRBD2 (5 bases each). CDR1 and CDR2 from the germline V gene are SGHNT and YYREEE (reference sequence). V lost 2 bases and J 5 bases, leaving 10 bases between the germline ends. The CDR3 runs 13 residues. CDR3 nucleotides: TGTGCCAGCAGCTTAGTCGGGGACGAGACCCAGTACTTC. It specifies CASSLVGDETQYF.

The gene calls are TRBV5-1 and TRBJ2-3; unclear D gene. This CDR3 has 14 amino acids. Germline V lookup: CDR1 SGHRS, CDR2 YFSETQ. With 0 bases removed from V and 2 bases from J, the gap between germline ends came to 7 bases. DNA for the CDR3: TGCGCCAGCAGCTTGGGTCTATTCACAGATACGCAGTATTTT. The encoded protein is CASSLGLFTDTQYF.

This clone was seen once. The V gene is TRBV18, the J gene TRBJ2-5, with a possible D match to TRBD1 (5 bases). Trimming stripped 4 bases from V and 2 bases from J, with 17 bases between. The CDR3 spans 16 residues. CDR1 is KGHSH, CDR2 LQKENI, per germline. CDR3 sequence: CASSLYVSGIQETQYF. In DNA form, the CDR3 reads TGTGCCAGCTCACTTTATGTATCAGGGATACAAGAGACCCAGTACTTC.

The genes are TRBV27 and TRBJ2-7; D ambiguous. The CDR3 length is 14 residues. V shed 3 bases and J shed 3 bases, with 12 bases lying between them. Germline V gene lookup returns CDR1 MNHEY and CDR2 SMNVEV (reference sequence). CDR3 DNA: TGTGCCAGCAGTTTGAAAGGGAAAGTCTACGAGCAGTACTTC. Translating it yields CASSLKGKVYEQYF.

The chain links TRBV18 to TRBJ2-5; D unresolved. Per germline, CDR1 KGHSH and CDR2 LQKENI. CDR3 length: 14 residues. Trimming took off 0 bases at V and 5 bases at J, with 10 bases between the two ends. DNA of the CDR3: TGTGCCAGCTCACCACCAGGTTTCCGTGAGACCCAGTACTTC. It yields the protein CASSPPGFRETQYF.

The chain joins TRBV2 to TRBJ2-3, with no clear D. CDR3 length equals 15 residues. V lost 4 bases, J lost 1 base, and 12 bases lay in between. Germline loops: CDR1 SNHLY, CDR2 FYNNEI. The CDR3 protein is CASSGTPQGTDTQYF. DNA of the CDR3: TGTGCCAGCAGTGGTACCCCCCAGGGCACAGATACGCAGTATTTT. Looking up the rest from reference TRBV2 and TRBJ2-3 gives the full variable domain: EPEVTQTPSHQVTQMGQEVILRCVPISNHLYFYWYRQILGQKVEFLVSFYNNEISEKSEIFDDQFSVERPDGSNFTLKIRSTKLEDSAMYFCASSGTPQGTDTQYFGPGTRLTVL.

The chain combines TRBV5-1 with TRBJ2-5; 7 nucleotides agree with TRBD1. CDR1 and CDR2 (germline): SGHRS, YFSETQ. Losses at the gene ends were 2 bases for V and 5 bases for J; bases not matched to a gene: 15. The CDR3 totals 17 residues. CDR3 in amino acids: CASSLPPGTALGETQYF. As DNA, the CDR3 is TGCGCCAGCAGCTTACCCCCGGGGACAGCCCTGGGGGAGACCCAGTACTTC.